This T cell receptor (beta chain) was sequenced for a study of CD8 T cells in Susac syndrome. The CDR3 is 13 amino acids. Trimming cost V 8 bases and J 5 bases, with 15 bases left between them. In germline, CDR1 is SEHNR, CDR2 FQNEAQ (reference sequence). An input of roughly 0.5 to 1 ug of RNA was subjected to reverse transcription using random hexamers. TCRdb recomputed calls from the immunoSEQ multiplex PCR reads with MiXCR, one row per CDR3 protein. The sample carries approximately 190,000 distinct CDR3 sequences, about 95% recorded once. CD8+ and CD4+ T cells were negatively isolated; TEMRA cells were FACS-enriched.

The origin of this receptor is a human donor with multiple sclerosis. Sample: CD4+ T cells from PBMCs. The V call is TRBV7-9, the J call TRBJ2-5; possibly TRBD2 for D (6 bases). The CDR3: CASGRGRGETQYF. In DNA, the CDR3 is TGTGCCAGCGGACGAGGCCGGGGGGAGACCCAGTACTTC.